These 23 T cell receptor beta chains were all obtained from the same sample, sequenced in a study of T-cell reconstitution after alpha-beta-depleted transplantation in children (dated by TCRdb to the mid-2010s). Library method: PCR. Reads for this sample came from an Illumina HiSeq 2500. To normalize quantification of the TCRbeta repertoire, the TCR libraries were built with molecular barcoding that relied on unique molecular identifiers. In TCRdb, the public reads were trimmed at Q25 with fastp and aligned with MiXCR, with productive beta chains retained. One record per CDR3 amino acid sequence lists the most common genes and DNA. This sample comprises 230,000 or so distinct CDR3 sequences, around 9.7% of them detected only once. The top ten clonotypes cover roughly 5.1% of the sample. Sequencing used PBMCs from the stem cell graft donor, obtained from the stem cell graft. Every receptor here comes from a human donor who donated a stem cell graft to a child with SCID.

This clonotype has a count of ten or more. The chain carries TRBV27 and TRBJ2-1; tentatively, D is TRBD1 (5 bases). This CDR3 region has 14 residues. V dropped 8 bases and J dropped 2 bases, with 13 bases sitting between them. Germline loops: CDR1 MNHEY, CDR2 SMNVEV (reference sequence). CDR3: CASADIGPYNEQFF. Written as DNA, the CDR3 is TGTGCCAGCGCGGACATAGGCCCCTACAATGAGCAGTTCTTC.

Comments on this clonotype: This may be a read error: a much more frequent sequence differs by one nucleotide. The gene calls are TRBV12-3 or TRBV12-4 and TRBJ1-4; possible D gene TRBD1, 6 bases. The CDR3 extends over 18 amino acids. CDR3 in amino acids: CASCLSGGPSTTNEKLFF. DNA for the CDR3: TGTGCCAGCTGTTTATCTGGGGGCCCCTCCACAACTAATGAAAAACTGTTTTTT.

In this sample, this clonotype turned up many times. The V gene is TRBV5-1, the J gene TRBJ1-1, with D uncertain. This CDR3 spans 14 amino acids. Germline V gene data show CDR1 as SGHRS and CDR2 as YFSETQ. V was clipped by 1 base and J by 4 bases, with 11 bases between them. The chain's CDR3 is CASSLNVPFTEAFF. CDR3 in DNA: TGCGCCAGCAGCTTGAATGTCCCCTTCACTGAAGCTTTCTTT.

Ten or more counts support this clonotype. The rearrangement uses TRBV5-1 and TRBJ2-7, with 7 bases fitting TRBD1. The V segment lost 3 bases and the J segment 6 bases; nucleotides outside the gene matches: 9. The CDR3 runs 14 residues. Germline CDR1 and CDR2: SGHRS and YFSETQ. The CDR3 coding sequence is TGCGCCAGCAGCTACCTCGACAGGGAAGGCGAGCAGTACTTC. This gives the protein CASSYLDREGEQYF.

This clonotype was detected ten times or more. This chain connects TRBV5-1 to TRBJ1-5, with 11 bases that match TRBD1. Germline-derived CDR1 and CDR2 are SGHRS and YFSETQ. CDR3 size: 16 residues. J was trimmed by 7 bases and V by 0 bases; bases with no gene match: 6. Here the CDR3 reads CASSLGGQGVGQPQHF. CDR3 DNA sequence: TGCGCCAGCAGCTTGGGGGGACAGGGGGTAGGACAGCCCCAGCATTTT.

Many counts were recorded for this clonotype. This chain uses TRBV29-1 with TRBJ1-1, with unresolved D. The germline V gene has CDR1 SQVTM and CDR2 ANQGSEA. Trimming pared 6 bases from V and 4 bases from J, leaving 6 bases between. The CDR3 is made up of 10 amino acids. For the CDR3, the DNA is TGCAGCGTCCAGATCACTGAAGCTTTCTTT. Translation gives CSVQITEAFF.

This clonotype was observed a handful of times. The J gene is TRBJ2-7, the V gene TRBV15; D is unresolved. The germline V gene encodes CDR1 LNHNV and CDR2 YYDKDF (reference sequence). The CDR3 consists of 14 residues. V lost 0 bases and J 5 bases, leaving 11 bases between the germline ends. For the CDR3, the DNA is TGTGCCACCAGCAGAGATCTCGGTCATCACGAGCAGTACTTC. The encoded protein is CATSRDLGHHEQYF.

The table lists this clonotype with many counts. The chain combines TRBV20-1 with TRBJ1-5; unclear D gene. The CDR3 is 16 amino acids. Germline V gene lookup returns CDR1 DFQATT and CDR2 SNEGSKA (reference sequence). Trimming removed 0 bases from V and 4 bases from J, with 16 bases in between. The CDR3 region is CSAREDSAGRNQPQHF. The DNA for the CDR3 is TGCAGTGCTAGAGAGGACTCCGCCGGCCGAAATCAGCCCCAGCATTTT.

This clonotype showed up many times. V is TRBV20-1 and J is TRBJ1-3, with D perhaps matching TRBD1 (5 bases). V dropped 6 bases and J dropped 0 bases, with 9 bases sitting between them. CDR1 is DFQATT and CDR2 is SNEGSKA in the germline V gene (reference sequence). The CDR3 sequence is 13 residues long. This CDR3 is CSATGVSGNTIYF. CDR3 nucleotides: TGCAGTGCAACGGGGGTCTCTGGAAACACCATATATTTT.

This clonotype has at least ten counts. The chain joins TRBV3-1 to TRBJ1-4; TRBD1 aligns across 8 bases. CDR3 length equals 20 residues. Germline lookup yields CDR1 LGHDT and CDR2 YNNKEL (reference sequence). V lost 8 bases and J lost 7; bases outside the gene matches: 27. CDR3 DNA sequence: TGTGCCAGCGCTGGGAAGGGCCCCGGACAGGGTCCCTCGCTTGGTGAAAAACTGTTTTTT. It yields the protein CASAGKGPGQGPSLGEKLFF.

The rearrangement links TRBV18 to TRBJ1-2; D not certain. V shed 1 base and J shed 8 bases, with 17 bases lying between them. There are 15 residues in the CDR3. Per the germline V gene, CDR1 is KGHSH and CDR2 is LQKENI. The CDR3 here is CASSPLNGELYGYTF. The DNA for the CDR3 is TGTGCCAGCTCACCACTAAACGGGGAGTTATACGGCTACACCTTC.

This clonotype was detected ten times or more. The chain links TRBV12-3 or TRBV12-4 to TRBJ2-1; TRBD2 matches at 13 bases. V trimming: 6 bases; J trimming: 15 bases; junction bases outside the gene matches: 14. CDR3 size: 15 residues. The CDR3, as DNA: TGTGCCAGCAGACACACTAGCGGGGGGGCCCTTGGCGCGTTCTTC. Protein: CASRHTSGGALGAFF.

This clonotype was seen ten or more times. The rearrangement joins TRBV5-6 to TRBJ2-3; D gene uncertain. The CDR3 spans 15 residues. Trimming took 2 bases from V and 1 from J, leaving 11 bases between them. The germline CDR1 and CDR2 sequences are SGHDT and YYEEEE. CDR3 sequence reads: CASSFRVTRTDTQYF. Here the CDR3 DNA reads TGTGCCAGCAGCTTTAGGGTGACTCGCACAGATACGCAGTATTTT.

In this sample, this clonotype turned up many times. V gene TRBV5-5 combines with J gene TRBJ2-3; 10 nucleotides align to TRBD2. With 2 bases clipped from V and 1 base from J, the junction kept 4 bases outside the gene matches. In germline, CDR1 is SGHKS, CDR2 YYEKEE (reference sequence). The CDR3 has 16 amino acids. DNA for the CDR3: TGTGCCAGCAGCTTCCTCCTAGCGGGGGGCACAGATACGCAGTATTTT. Its protein product is CASSFLLAGGTDTQYF.

This clonotype was counted ten times or more. The chain uses TRBV20-1 and TRBJ1-2; a possible D gene is TRBD1 (5 bases). This CDR3 is 13 amino acids long. Trimming cost V 3 bases and J 3 bases, with 11 bases left between them. Germline assignment: CDR1 DFQATT and CDR2 SNEGSKA (reference sequence). The chain's CDR3 is CSASVGLYYGYTF. Here the CDR3 DNA reads TGCAGTGCTAGCGTGGGACTTTACTATGGCTACACCTTC.

This clonotype was found many times. This chain links TRBV10-3 with TRBJ2-7, with D hard to call. The CDR3 consists of 13 residues. V dropped 6 bases and J dropped 0 bases, with 9 bases sitting between them. Germline lookup yields CDR1 ENHRY and CDR2 SYGVKD. The CDR3 bases are TGTGCCATCAGCCACGAGAGCTCCTACGAGCAGTACTTC. Translating gives CAISHESSYEQYF.

In its sample, this clonotype was seen many times. In DNA, the CDR3 is TGTGCCAGCAGTTTACTGGTTCCGGGACAAACTAACTATGGCTACACCTTC. Encoded protein: CASSLLVPGQTNYGYTF. This chain joins TRBV27 and TRBJ1-2; D possibly corresponds to TRBD1 (6 bases). The CDR3 totals 17 residues. Trimming cost V 2 bases and J 0 bases, with 16 bases left between them. The germline V gene encodes CDR1 MNHEY and CDR2 SMNVEV (reference sequence).

There are many counts of this clonotype. This chain joins TRBV11-2 and TRBJ2-6; D is unclear. The CDR3 spans 17 residues. With 5 bases removed from V and 3 bases from J, the gap between germline ends came to 17 bases. The V gene's germline CDR1 is SGHAT and CDR2 FQNNGV. The CDR3 loop reads CASSPEFFGVGANVLTF. In DNA, the CDR3 is TGTGCCAGCAGCCCCGAGTTCTTCGGTGTTGGGGCCAACGTCCTGACTTTC.

This clonotype occurred many times. This chain links TRBV9 with TRBJ2-6; the match to TRBD1 covers 7 bases. Trimming cost V 4 bases and J 0 bases; bases outside gene matches: 7. CDR1 is SGDLS and CDR2 is YYNGEE in the germline V gene. The CDR3 contains 17 residues. CDR3 amino acids: CASSPWTGSSGANVLTF. The CDR3 DNA is TGTGCCAGCAGCCCGTGGACAGGTAGCTCTGGGGCCAACGTCCTGACTTTC.

This clonotype has at least ten counts. The rearrangement joins TRBV5-1 to TRBJ1-2, with TRBD1 matching 9 bases. The junction had 6 bases not matched to a gene; V was cut back by 3 bases and J by 6 bases. CDR1 is SGHRS, CDR2 YFSETQ, per germline. The CDR3 is 14 amino acids. CDR3 bases: TGCGCCAGCAGCTCGCGACAGGGGGTTGATGGCTACACCTTC. Translated: CASSSRQGVDGYTF.

Many counts were recorded for this clonotype. The rearrangement joins TRBV5-1 to TRBJ2-5; 10 bases line up with TRBD2. CDR3 length: 15 residues. The V and J ends lost 2 bases and 1 base, in that order; junction bases with no gene match: 2. The germline V gene encodes CDR1 SGHRS and CDR2 YFSETQ. CDR3 DNA sequence: TGCGCCAGCAGCTTACTAGCGGGGTTCCAAGAGACCCAGTACTTC. It specifies CASSLLAGFQETQYF.

Ten or more counts support this clonotype. The chain uses TRBV5-1 and TRBJ2-3; weak D call: TRBD1 (6 bases). The germline V gene has CDR1 SGHRS and CDR2 YFSETQ. V was trimmed by 6 bases and J by 0 bases, leaving 17 bases between them. The CDR3 length is 16 residues. The CDR3 region has the DNA TGCGCCAGCACCAATAACAGGGTGACTAGCACAGATACGCAGTATTTT. Its translation: CASTNNRVTSTDTQYF.

This clonotype was recorded at least ten times. The genes are TRBV29-1 and TRBJ2-1, with 8 bases matching TRBD2. This CDR3 contains 14 residues. The germline CDR1 and CDR2 sequences are SQVTM and ANQGSEA. V dropped 1 base and J dropped 7; count of bases not matched to a gene: 6. The CDR3 DNA follows: TGCAGCGTTGAAGGCGCCGGGGGGGCGAATGAGCAGTTCTTC. It is translated as CSVEGAGGANEQFF.